This TCR beta chain appears in the sequencing data of a study of T cells in Graves' hyperthyroidism and ophthalmopathy. Study information: Peripheral blood was obtained at initial diagnosis, preceding any treatment.

Fresh peripheral blood, roughly 10 ml, was the source of the PBMCs. V lost 7 bases, J lost 8 bases, and 11 bases stayed unmatched. The CDR3 totals 15 residues. The V gene's germline CDR1 is SGHTA and CDR2 FQGNSA. Researchers amplified the TCR beta CDR3 regions from RNA transcripts. The HTBI primer set was used in a first-round RT-PCR of the TCR CDR3. TCRdb reanalysed the multiplex PCR reads using MiXCR and keeps one entry per CDR3 protein. The repertoire consists of 400,000 or so distinct CDR3 sequences, with 15% occurring once and the leading ten covering approximately 19%. Broader study findings: For ophthalmopathy, model prediction preceded onset by a median 6.5 months. The blood repertoire included most of the expanded thyroid clonotypes above 0.001.

This clonotype was observed many times. The antigen is not known. Sequences were obtained from blood. The sequence derives from a woman in her fifties or sixties with Graves' ophthalmopathy. J is TRBJ2-1 and V is TRBV7-2; TRBD2 aligns across 10 bases. The CDR3 DNA reads TGTGCCAGCACTCCTTTAGCGGGAGGTATAGATGAGCAGTTCTTC. Protein product: CASTPLAGGIDEQFF.